The rows below give T cell receptor beta chains drawn from one sample of a study of blood T cell repertoires in COVID-19. The method was immunoSEQ multiplex PCR; TCRdb's version includes in-frame clones alone and lacks a portion of them. The sample holds tens of thousands of clones; around 90% are singletons and the top ten take approximately 20%. The sequencing sample was made of peripheral blood. The receptors were sampled from a woman of 80 years or more with acute or convalescent COVID-19. Each CDR3 is given with its conserved first and last residue. Each record gives: J gene, clone size, V gene, CDR3 protein. The size entry is marked missing in some rows and otherwise reads once, few, many or a size class.

TRBJ2-1,-,TRBV29-1,CSVGVGGNEQFF
TRBJ2-5,once,TRBV6-1,CASSESPGLVGETQYF
TRBJ2-6,few,TRBV7-2,CASSLETGSGANVLTF
TRBJ2-7,-,TRBV12-3/TRBV12-4,CASRRTGDYEQYF
TRBJ2-5,-,TRBV5-4,CASSLAKQETQYF
TRBJ2-4,-,TRBV4-1,CASSPVPRVGAKNIQYF
TRBJ1-1,-,TRBV5-1,CASSQGTGFTEAFF
TRBJ1-2,-,TRBV6-2/TRBV6-3,CASIPGGLRDGYTF
TRBJ2-1,-,TRBV4-1,CASSQDAGKYNEQFF
TRBJ2-1,few,TRBV7-8,CASSPRRPGLASPSYNEQFF
TRBJ1-2,-,TRBV28,CASSLGQWNYGYTF
TRBJ1-2,-,TRBV21-1,CASSKRDTNYGYTF
TRBJ1-5,-,TRBV6-2/TRBV6-3,CASSTQQGRRNQPQHF
TRBJ1-1,-,TRBV4-1,CASTQGGQGQTEAFF
TRBJ2-3,-,TRBV4-1,CASSLYAVVATDTQYF
TRBJ1-6,-,TRBV19,CASSAKGRRNNSPLHF
TRBJ2-7,-,TRBV18,CASSTSGTGAYEQYF
TRBJ2-1,-,TRBV10-3,CAISLQVEGNEQFF
TRBJ2-2,few,TRBV27,CASSLGRMNTGELFF
TRBJ2-2,-,TRBV4-1,CASSPQANTGELFF
TRBJ2-7,once,TRBV12-3/TRBV12-4,CASSFRPAGEQYF
TRBJ1-1,few,TRBV27,CASSRSGKQDTEAFF
TRBJ2-3,-,TRBV28,CASSLIRGAGPDTQYF
TRBJ2-3,-,TRBV5-4,CASSPAGAGGGTQYF
TRBJ2-3,-,TRBV5-1,CASRKQGGTDTQYF
TRBJ2-3,-,TRBV20-1,CSARAGDTQYF
TRBJ2-1,-,TRBV6-5,CASSSRLASSYNEQFF
TRBJ2-3,-,TRBV4-1,CASSQESPRTSTDTQYF
TRBJ2-2,-,TRBV28,CASSFSASMKGLENTGELFF
TRBJ2-5,-,TRBV3-1/TRBV3-2,CASSRRGGQETQYF
TRBJ2-7,once,TRBV6-5,CASSPGTGLGEQYF
TRBJ1-2,-,TRBV5-1,CASSLELGRANYGYTF
TRBJ1-3,-,TRBV15,CATSRVTGPSGNTIYF
TRBJ2-7,-,TRBV18,CASSPSGRGAGGEQYF
TRBJ2-5,once,TRBV7-3,CASSLTGLAGETQYF